This T cell receptor beta chain was retrieved from a study of CD8 T cells in Susac syndrome. Trimming left V 5 bases short and J 5 bases short, with 16 bases between. From germline, CDR1 is MDHEN and CDR2 SYDVKM. There are 14 residues in the CDR3. TEMRA cells were FACS-enriched, while CD8+ and CD4+ T cells were negatively isolated. cDNA came from about 0.5 to 1 ug RNA primed by random hexamers. The immunoSEQ assay covered 54 Vbeta and 13 Jbeta segments for CDR3. TCRdb used MiXCR to reprocess the immunoSEQ multiplex PCR reads, holding one entry per CDR3 protein. The sample lists 400,000 to 550,000 distinct CDR3 sequences, approximately 85% occurring once.

What was sequenced was CD8+ T cells from PBMCs. This rearrangement joins TRBV28 to TRBJ2-7, with a weak D call TRBD1 (6 bases). This clonotype was obtained from a human donor with multiple sclerosis. CDR3 region: CASSPSTGYHEQYF. The CDR3 DNA reads as TGTGCCAGCAGTCCCTCGACAGGCTACCACGAGCAGTACTTC. Full variable domain (outside the CDR3, taken from reference TRBV28 and TRBJ2-7): DVKVTQSSRYLVKRTGEKVFLECVQDMDHENMFWYRQDPGLGLRLIYFSYDVKMKEKGDIPEGYSVSREKKERFSLILESASTNQTSMYLCASSPSTGYHEQYFGPGTRLTVT.